Below are 2 T cell receptor beta chains sequenced from a single sample in a study of control samples from healthy donors and cancer patients (TCRdb year 2020). Library prep was done by the immunoSEQ multiplex PCR assay. TCRdb provides this immuneACCESS table in a form limited to in-frame rearrangements. Some clones are lacking; in checked studies, under half of them reflect an unresolved V gene, and why the rest are absent is not known. The sample data list 76,000 or so clones, and around nine tenths of these were observed just once. The ten largest clonotypes hold 8% to 10% of the sample. The sample comprised PBMCs. These receptors came from a woman in her fifties or sixties with colorectal cancer.

The gene calls are TRBV6-4 and TRBJ2-1; 11 bases map to TRBD1. V gave up 3 bases and J gave up 8 bases; unmatched junction bases: 6. Per germline, CDR1 MRHNA and CDR2 SNTAGT. This CDR3 contains 15 residues. For the CDR3, the DNA is TGTGCCAGCAGTGAAGGACAGGGGGCTGTGGATGAGCAGTTCTTC. This gives the protein CASSEGQGAVDEQFF.

The chain couples TRBV19 to TRBJ2-1; possible D gene TRBD2, 7 bases. There are 14 residues in the CDR3. Germline assignment: CDR1 LNHDA and CDR2 SQIVND (reference sequence). Deletions cut 5 bases from V and 2 bases from J, with 10 bases between. Here the CDR3 reads CASSYGGPYNEQFF. The CDR3 coding sequence is TGTGCCAGTAGTTACGGGGGGCCCTACAATGAGCAGTTCTTC.